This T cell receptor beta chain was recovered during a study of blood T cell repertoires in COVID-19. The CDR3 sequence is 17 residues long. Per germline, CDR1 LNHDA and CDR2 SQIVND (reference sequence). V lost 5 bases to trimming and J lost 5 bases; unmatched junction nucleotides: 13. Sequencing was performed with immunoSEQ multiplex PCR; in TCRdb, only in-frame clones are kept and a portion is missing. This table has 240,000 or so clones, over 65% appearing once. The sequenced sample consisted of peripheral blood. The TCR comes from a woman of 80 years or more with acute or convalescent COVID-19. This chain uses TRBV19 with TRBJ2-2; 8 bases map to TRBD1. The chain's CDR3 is CASSSGQGLSWTGELFF. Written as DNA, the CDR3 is TGTGCCAGTAGTTCAGGACAGGGTTTGAGTTGGACCGGGGAGCTGTTTTTT.